This TCR beta chain derives from a study of T cells after yellow fever vaccination. One entry per CDR3 protein, called by TCRdb with MiXCR from the 5' RACE reads. The repertoire holds about 320,000 distinct CDR3 sequences, with approximately 4% as singletons. This CDR3 is built from 13 residues. V lost 3 bases to trimming and J lost 7 bases, with 12 bases between them. Germline-derived CDR1 and CDR2 are SNHLY and FYNNEI. The sample in question was PBMCs, obtained 15 days after the yellow fever booster vaccination. This sequence originates from a man between 18 and 29 years old who received the YFV17D yellow fever vaccine. V gene TRBV2 combines with J gene TRBJ2-5; possible D gene TRBD2, 5 bases. In DNA form, the CDR3 reads TGTGCCAGCAGTGAGGAGGCTGTCGGGACCCAGTACTTC. Translation gives CASSEEAVGTQYF. Variable domain in full (rest from reference TRBV2 and TRBJ2-5): EPEVTQTPSHQVTQMGQEVILRCVPISNHLYFYWYRQILGQKVEFLVSFYNNEISEKSEIFDDQFSVERPDGSNFTLKIRSTKLEDSAMYFCASSEEAVGTQYFGPGTRLLVL.